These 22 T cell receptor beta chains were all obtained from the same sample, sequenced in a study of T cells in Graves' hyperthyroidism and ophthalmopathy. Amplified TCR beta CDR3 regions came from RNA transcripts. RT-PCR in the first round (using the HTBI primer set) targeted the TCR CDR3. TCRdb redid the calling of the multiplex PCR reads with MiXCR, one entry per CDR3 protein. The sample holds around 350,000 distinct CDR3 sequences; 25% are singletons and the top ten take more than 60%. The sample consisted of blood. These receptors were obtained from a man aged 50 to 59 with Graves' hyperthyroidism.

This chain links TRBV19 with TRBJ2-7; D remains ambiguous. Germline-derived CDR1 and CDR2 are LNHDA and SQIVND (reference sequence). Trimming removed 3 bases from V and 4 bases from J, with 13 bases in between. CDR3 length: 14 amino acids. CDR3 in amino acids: CASSIGGALYEQYF. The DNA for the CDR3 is TGTGCCAGTAGTATTGGCGGAGCCCTTTACGAGCAGTACTTC.

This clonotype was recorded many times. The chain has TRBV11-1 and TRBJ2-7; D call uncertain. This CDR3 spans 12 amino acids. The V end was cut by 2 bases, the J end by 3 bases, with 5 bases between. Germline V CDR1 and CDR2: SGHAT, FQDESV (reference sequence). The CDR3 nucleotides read TGTGCCAGCAGCTTAAACGACTACGAGCAGTACTTC. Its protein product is CASSLNDYEQYF.

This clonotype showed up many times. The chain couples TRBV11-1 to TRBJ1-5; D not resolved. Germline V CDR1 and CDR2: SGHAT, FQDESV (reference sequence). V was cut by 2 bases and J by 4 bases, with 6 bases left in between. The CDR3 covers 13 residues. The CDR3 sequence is CASSLTANQPQHF. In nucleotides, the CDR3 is TGTGCCAGCAGCTTAACGGCGAATCAGCCCCAGCATTTT.

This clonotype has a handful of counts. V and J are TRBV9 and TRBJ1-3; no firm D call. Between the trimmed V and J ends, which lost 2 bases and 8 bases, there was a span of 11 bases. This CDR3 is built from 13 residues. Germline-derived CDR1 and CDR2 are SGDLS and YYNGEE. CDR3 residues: CASSVDTPDTIYF. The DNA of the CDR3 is TGTGCCAGCAGCGTCGACACTCCGGACACCATATATTTT.

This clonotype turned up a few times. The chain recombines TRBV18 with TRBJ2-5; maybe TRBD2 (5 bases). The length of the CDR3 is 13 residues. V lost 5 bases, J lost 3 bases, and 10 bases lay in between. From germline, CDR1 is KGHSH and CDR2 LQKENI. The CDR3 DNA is TGTGCCAGCTCATCAGACGGGGAAGAGACCCAGTACTTC. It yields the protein CASSSDGEETQYF.

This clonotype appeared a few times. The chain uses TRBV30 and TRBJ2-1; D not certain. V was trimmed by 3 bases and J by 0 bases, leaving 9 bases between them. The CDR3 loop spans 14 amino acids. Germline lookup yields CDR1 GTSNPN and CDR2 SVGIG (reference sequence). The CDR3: CAWRELSSYNEQFF. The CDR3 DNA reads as TGTGCCTGGAGAGAACTGAGCTCCTACAATGAGCAGTTCTTC.

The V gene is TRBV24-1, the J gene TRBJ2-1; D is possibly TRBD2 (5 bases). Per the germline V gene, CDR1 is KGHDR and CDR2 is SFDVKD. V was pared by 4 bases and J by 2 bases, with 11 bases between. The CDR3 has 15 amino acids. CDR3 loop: CATSDPADTYNEQFF. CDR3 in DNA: TGTGCCACCAGTGACCCAGCGGATACCTACAATGAGCAGTTCTTC.

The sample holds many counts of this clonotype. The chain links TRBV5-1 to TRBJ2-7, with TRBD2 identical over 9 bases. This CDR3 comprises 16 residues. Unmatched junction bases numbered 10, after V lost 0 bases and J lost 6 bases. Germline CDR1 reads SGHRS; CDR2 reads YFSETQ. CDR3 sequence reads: CASSLVVAGAGLEQYF. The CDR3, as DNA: TGCGCCAGCAGCTTGGTGGTAGCGGGAGCGGGGCTCGAGCAGTACTTC.

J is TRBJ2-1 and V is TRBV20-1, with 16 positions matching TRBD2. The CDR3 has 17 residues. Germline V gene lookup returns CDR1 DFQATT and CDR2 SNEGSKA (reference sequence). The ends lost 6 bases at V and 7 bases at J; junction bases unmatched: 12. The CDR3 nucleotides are TGCAGTGCGCCCGGGACTAGCGGGAGGGCCTCAGGAAATGAGCAGTTCTTC. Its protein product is CSAPGTSGRASGNEQFF.

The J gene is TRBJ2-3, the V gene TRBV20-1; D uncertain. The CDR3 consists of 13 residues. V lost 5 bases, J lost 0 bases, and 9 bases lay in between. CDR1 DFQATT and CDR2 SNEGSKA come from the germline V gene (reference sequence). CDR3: CSALADSTDTQYF. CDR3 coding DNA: TGCAGTGCTTTGGCCGATAGCACAGATACGCAGTATTTT.

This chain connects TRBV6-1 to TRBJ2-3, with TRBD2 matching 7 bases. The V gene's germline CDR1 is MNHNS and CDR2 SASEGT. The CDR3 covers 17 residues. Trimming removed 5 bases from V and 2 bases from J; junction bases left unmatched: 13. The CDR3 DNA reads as TGTGCCAGCAGTCCATTGGCTAGAGCGGGATTCACAGATACGCAGTATTTT. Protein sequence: CASSPLARAGFTDTQYF.

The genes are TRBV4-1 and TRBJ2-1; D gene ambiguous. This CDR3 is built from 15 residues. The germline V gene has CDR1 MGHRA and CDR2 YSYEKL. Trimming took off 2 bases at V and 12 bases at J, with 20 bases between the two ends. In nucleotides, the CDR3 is TGCGCCAGCAGCCAAACCCTAACTATACGGACGAGGCAGTTCTTC. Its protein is CASSQTLTIRTRQFF.

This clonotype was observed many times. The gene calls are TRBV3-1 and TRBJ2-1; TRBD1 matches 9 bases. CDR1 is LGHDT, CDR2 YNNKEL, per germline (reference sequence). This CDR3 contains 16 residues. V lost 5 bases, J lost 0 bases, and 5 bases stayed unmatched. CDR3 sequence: CASSDTDRGSYNEQFF. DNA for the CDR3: TGTGCCAGCAGCGATACGGACAGGGGCTCCTACAATGAGCAGTTCTTC.

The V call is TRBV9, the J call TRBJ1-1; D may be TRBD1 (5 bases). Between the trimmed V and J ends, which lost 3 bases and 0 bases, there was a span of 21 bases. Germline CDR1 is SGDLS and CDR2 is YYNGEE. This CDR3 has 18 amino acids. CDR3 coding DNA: TGTGCCAGCAGCGATTCAACGGACACAGGATTTCTGAACACTGAAGCTTTCTTT. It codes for CASSDSTDTGFLNTEAFF.

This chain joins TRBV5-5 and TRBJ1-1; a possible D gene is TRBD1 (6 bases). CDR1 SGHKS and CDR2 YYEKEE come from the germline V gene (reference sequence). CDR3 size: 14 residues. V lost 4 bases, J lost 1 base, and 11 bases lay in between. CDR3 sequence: CASSNGQPNTEAFF. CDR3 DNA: TGTGCCAGCAGCAACGGACAGCCGAACACTGAAGCTTTCTTT.

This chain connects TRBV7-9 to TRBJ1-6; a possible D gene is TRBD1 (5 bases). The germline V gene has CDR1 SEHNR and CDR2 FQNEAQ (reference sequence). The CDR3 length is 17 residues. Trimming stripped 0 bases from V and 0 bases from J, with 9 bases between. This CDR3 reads CASSLARDLSYNSPLHF. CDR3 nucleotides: TGTGCCAGCAGCTTAGCGAGGGACCTCTCCTATAATTCACCCCTCCACTTT.

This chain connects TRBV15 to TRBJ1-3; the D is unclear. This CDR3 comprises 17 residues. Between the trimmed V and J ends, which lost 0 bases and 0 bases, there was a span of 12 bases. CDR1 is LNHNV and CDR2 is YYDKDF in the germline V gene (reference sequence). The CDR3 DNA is TGTGCCACCAGCAGAGATCGGGGAACTTACTCTGGAAACACCATATATTTT. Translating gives CATSRDRGTYSGNTIYF.

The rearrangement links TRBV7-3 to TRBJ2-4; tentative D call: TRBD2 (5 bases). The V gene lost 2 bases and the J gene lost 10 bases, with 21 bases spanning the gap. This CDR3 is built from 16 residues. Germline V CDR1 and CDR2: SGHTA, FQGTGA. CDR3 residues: CASSLGLSTAGGIQYF. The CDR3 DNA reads TGTGCCAGCAGCTTAGGTTTATCGACGGCCGGAGGTATTCAGTACTTC. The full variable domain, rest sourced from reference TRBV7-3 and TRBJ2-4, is GAGVSQTPSNKVTEKGKYVELRCDPISGHTALYWYRQSLGQGPEFLIYFQGTGAADDSGLPNDRFFAVRPEGSVSTLKIQRTERGDSAVYLCASSLGLSTAGGIQYFGAGTRLSVL.

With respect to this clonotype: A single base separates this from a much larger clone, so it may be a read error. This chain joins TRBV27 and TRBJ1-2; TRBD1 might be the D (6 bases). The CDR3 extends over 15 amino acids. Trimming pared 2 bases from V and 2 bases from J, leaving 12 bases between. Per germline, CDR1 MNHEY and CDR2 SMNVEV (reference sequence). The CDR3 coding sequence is TGTGCCAGCAGTTTAGGTCAGACAGGAAACTATGGCTACACCTTC. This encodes CASSLGQTGNYGYTF.

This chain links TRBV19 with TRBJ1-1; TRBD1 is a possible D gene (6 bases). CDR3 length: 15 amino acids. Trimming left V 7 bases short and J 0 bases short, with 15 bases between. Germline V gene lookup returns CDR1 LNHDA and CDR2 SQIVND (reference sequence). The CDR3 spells CASKGRGRMNTEAFF. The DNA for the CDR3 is TGTGCCAGTAAGGGCAGGGGAAGGATGAACACTGAAGCTTTCTTT.

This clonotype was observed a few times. The CDR3 DNA follows: TGTGCCAGCAGGTTTCTAGCGCACGGCGGCGGGGAGCTGTTTTTT. Amino acid sequence: CASRFLAHGGGELFF. The J gene is TRBJ2-2, the V gene TRBV11-2; a weak D match, TRBD2 (6 bases). CDR1 and CDR2 (germline): SGHAT, FQNNGV. Trimming pared 6 bases from V and 7 bases from J, leaving 18 bases between. The CDR3 consists of 15 residues.

CDR3 sequence reads: CASSDHSDRGGEKLFF. CDR3 nucleotide sequence: TGTGCCAGCAGCGACCACTCCGACAGGGGGGGTGAAAAACTGTTTTTT. The chain couples TRBV9 to TRBJ1-4, with 9 bases fitting TRBD1. This CDR3 comprises 16 residues. Per germline, CDR1 SGDLS and CDR2 YYNGEE. The ends lost 3 bases at V and 7 bases at J; junction bases unmatched: 10.